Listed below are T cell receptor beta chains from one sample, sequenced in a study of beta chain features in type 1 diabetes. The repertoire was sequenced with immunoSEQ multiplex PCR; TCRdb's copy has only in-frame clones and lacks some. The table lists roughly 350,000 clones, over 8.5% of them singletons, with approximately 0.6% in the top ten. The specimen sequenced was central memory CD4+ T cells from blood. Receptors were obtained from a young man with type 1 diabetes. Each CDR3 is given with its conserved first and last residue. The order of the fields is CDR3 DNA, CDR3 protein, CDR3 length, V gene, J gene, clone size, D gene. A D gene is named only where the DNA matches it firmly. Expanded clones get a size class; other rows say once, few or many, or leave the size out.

CDR3 DNA: TGTGCCACCAGCACCCGGACAGGTAAGGTTGAAGCTTTCTTT
CDR3 protein: CATSTRTGKVEAFF
CDR3 length: 14
V gene: TRBV15
J gene: TRBJ1-1
clone size: NA
D gene: TRBD1

CDR3 DNA: TGTGCCAGCAGCTTACTGGGACAGGGCTTCTCCTACGAGCAGTACTTC
CDR3 protein: CASSLLGQGFSYEQYF
CDR3 length: 16
V gene: TRBV7-9
J gene: TRBJ2-7
clone size: many
D gene: TRBD1

CDR3 DNA: TGTGCCAGCAGTCCCCGGTCTCACGAGTACAATGAGCAGTTCTTC
CDR3 protein: CASSPRSHEYNEQFF
CDR3 length: 15
V gene: TRBV27
J gene: TRBJ2-1
clone size: NA
D gene: NA

CDR3 DNA: TGTGCCAGCAGCCCGGGCAGGACTAGCGGGAGAGAGACCCAGTACTTC
CDR3 protein: CASSPGRTSGRETQYF
CDR3 length: 16
V gene: TRBV11-2
J gene: TRBJ2-5
clone size: NA
D gene: TRBD2

CDR3 DNA: TGCGCCAGCAGCCAAACGTCCGACGGCGGCTATGGCTACACCTTC
CDR3 protein: CASSQTSDGGYGYTF
CDR3 length: 15
V gene: TRBV5-1
J gene: TRBJ1-2
clone size: few
D gene: NA

CDR3 DNA: TGTGCCAGCAAGGGGAAGGGGCCCCAAGAGACCCAGTACTTC
CDR3 protein: CASKGKGPQETQYF
CDR3 length: 14
V gene: TRBV7-3
J gene: TRBJ2-5
clone size: few
D gene: NA

CDR3 DNA: TGCGCCAGCAGCCCGAGGGCACTAGCGCCAAACAATGAGCAGTTCTTC
CDR3 protein: CASSPRALAPNNEQFF
CDR3 length: 16
V gene: TRBV4-3
J gene: TRBJ2-1
clone size: NA
D gene: TRBD2

CDR3 DNA: TGTGCCAGCAGTTCTTCTTATGGCTACACCTTC
CDR3 protein: CASSSSYGYTF
CDR3 length: 11
V gene: TRBV6-5
J gene: TRBJ1-2
clone size: NA
D gene: NA

CDR3 DNA: TGTGCCAGCAGCTTAGAGGGGGGAGGCACTGAAGCTTTCTTT
CDR3 protein: CASSLEGGGTEAFF
CDR3 length: 14
V gene: TRBV7-2
J gene: TRBJ1-1
clone size: NA
D gene: NA

CDR3 DNA: TGTGCCAGCAGCCCGCAGGGGCTTCACACTGAAGCTTTCTTT
CDR3 protein: CASSPQGLHTEAFF
CDR3 length: 14
V gene: TRBV11-3
J gene: TRBJ1-1
clone size: NA
D gene: NA

CDR3 DNA: TGTGCCACCAGCAGAGAGCCGAGCGGGAAGTACTTC
CDR3 protein: CATSREPSGKYF
CDR3 length: 12
V gene: TRBV15
J gene: TRBJ2-4
clone size: NA
D gene: TRBD2

CDR3 DNA: TGTGCCAGCAGTTTCCAGACAGGAACGAACACCGGGGAGCTGTTTTTT
CDR3 protein: CASSFQTGTNTGELFF
CDR3 length: 16
V gene: TRBV6-5
J gene: TRBJ2-2
clone size: few
D gene: NA

CDR3 DNA: TGTGCCACCAGCAGGGGGACAGGGGTTACCTACGAGCAGTACTTC
CDR3 protein: CATSRGTGVTYEQYF
CDR3 length: 15
V gene: TRBV15
J gene: TRBJ2-7
clone size: NA
D gene: TRBD1

CDR3 DNA: TGTGCCAGCAGTTCGGTCGTGGGGAGCGGGAGCCGAGAGACCCAGTACTTC
CDR3 protein: CASSSVVGSGSRETQYF
CDR3 length: 17
V gene: TRBV28
J gene: TRBJ2-5
clone size: few
D gene: TRBD2

CDR3 DNA: TGTGCCAGCTCAAACTCCCGGATGAGAGAGACCCAGTACTTC
CDR3 protein: CASSNSRMRETQYF
CDR3 length: 14
V gene: TRBV7-2
J gene: TRBJ2-5
clone size: few
D gene: NA

CDR3 DNA: TGTGCCAGCAGTTTGAAACAGGGGAACACTGAAGCTTTCTTT
CDR3 protein: CASSLKQGNTEAFF
CDR3 length: 14
V gene: TRBV27
J gene: TRBJ1-1
clone size: NA
D gene: NA

CDR3 DNA: TGTGCCAGCAGCTTAGTTATAAGGACAGGGGCCCGCGAGCAGTACTTC
CDR3 protein: CASSLVIRTGAREQYF
CDR3 length: 16
V gene: TRBV7-9
J gene: TRBJ2-7
clone size: NA
D gene: TRBD1

CDR3 DNA: TGCAGCGCCCCCCCGAGGGTAGGGGCGGAAAAACTGTTTTTT
CDR3 protein: CSAPPRVGAEKLFF
CDR3 length: 14
V gene: TRBV29-1
J gene: TRBJ1-4
clone size: few
D gene: NA

CDR3 DNA: TGTGCCAGCAGCGTAAGCCCCCGTGCGGGAAGCACAGATACGCAGTATTTT
CDR3 protein: CASSVSPRAGSTDTQYF
CDR3 length: 17
V gene: TRBV9
J gene: TRBJ2-3
clone size: few
D gene: NA

CDR3 DNA: TGTGCCAGCAGCTTGGTTTGGGACAGCAATCAGCCCCAGCATTTT
CDR3 protein: CASSLVWDSNQPQHF
CDR3 length: 15
V gene: TRBV5-6
J gene: TRBJ1-5
clone size: NA
D gene: NA